This record looks at one TCR beta chain sequence and its context. The data originate from a study of OX40 agonist ivuxolimab in advanced cancers. Study-wide background: Ivuxolimab, an antibody acting as an agonist of OX40 (CD134), was used to treat patients.

Germline V CDR1 and CDR2: WNHNN, SYGVQD (reference sequence). The ends were cut back, 0 bases at V and 2 bases at J, with 12 bases in the middle. CDR3 length: 16 residues. Generated by immunoSEQ multiplex PCR, the TCRdb table keeps only in-frame clones and is missing some. The sample has 55,000 to 65,000 clones, 85% seen once. The sampling schedule covered blood at baseline, cycle 4 day 1, and cycle 7 day 1. The source is an adult with an advanced solid tumor such as melanoma, head and neck, liver or kidney cancer. The sample was CD4+ or CD8+ T cells sorted from blood, taken in a trial of the OX40 agonist ivuxolimab. The chain has TRBV10-1 and TRBJ2-3, with D possibly TRBD1 on 6 matching bases. The DNA for the CDR3 is TGCGCCAGCAGTGAGTCAGAAACAGGGACCACAGATACGCAGTATTTT. Translated, it gives CASSESETGTTDTQYF.